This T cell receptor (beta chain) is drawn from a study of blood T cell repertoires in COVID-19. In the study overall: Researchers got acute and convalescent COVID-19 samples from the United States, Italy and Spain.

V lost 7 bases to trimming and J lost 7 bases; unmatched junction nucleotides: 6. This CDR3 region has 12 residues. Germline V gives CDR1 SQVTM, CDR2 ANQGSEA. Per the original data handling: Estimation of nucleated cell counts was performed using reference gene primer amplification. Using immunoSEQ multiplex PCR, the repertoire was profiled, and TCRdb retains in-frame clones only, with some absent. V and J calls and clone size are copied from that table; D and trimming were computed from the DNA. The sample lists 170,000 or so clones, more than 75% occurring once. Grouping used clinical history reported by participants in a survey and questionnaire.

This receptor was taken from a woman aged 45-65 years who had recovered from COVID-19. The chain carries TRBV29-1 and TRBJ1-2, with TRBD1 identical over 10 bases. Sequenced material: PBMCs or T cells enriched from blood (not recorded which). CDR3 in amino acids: CSGLTGGAGYTF. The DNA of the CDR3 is TGCAGCGGCCTGACAGGGGGCGCTGGCTACACCTTC.